The next 30 T cell receptor beta chains were all read from a single sample in a study of T cells in Graves' hyperthyroidism and ophthalmopathy. It was RNA transcripts that yielded the amplified TCR beta CDR3 regions. An initial round of RT-PCR targeting the TCR CDR3 relied on the HTBI primer set. In TCRdb, the multiplex PCR reads were re-called with MiXCR into one record per CDR3 protein. Here the sample spans roughly 500,000 distinct CDR3 sequences, about 22% being singletons. Sequenced sample: blood. These receptor sequences come from a woman in her 70s with Graves' ophthalmopathy.

This clonotype was found once. The chain employs TRBV30 and TRBJ2-1; D remains ambiguous. Per the germline V gene, CDR1 is GTSNPN and CDR2 is SVGIG (reference sequence). Between the trimmed V and J ends, which lost 1 base and 0 bases, there was a span of 7 bases. The CDR3 extends over 14 amino acids. The CDR3 region has the DNA TGTGCCTGGAGTGCATCGAGCTCCTACAATGAGCAGTTCTTC. Residues: CAWSASSSYNEQFF.

V and J are TRBV12-5 and TRBJ1-1; D is undetermined. This CDR3 is built from 13 residues. Per the germline V gene, CDR1 is LGHNT and CDR2 is FRNRAP. Trimming pared 2 bases from V and 1 base from J, leaving 5 bases between. The CDR3 DNA reads TGTGCTAGTGGTTTGTGTCCGAACACTGAAGCTTTCTTT. Its translation: CASGLCPNTEAFF.

This clonotype was seen many times. The chain has TRBV6-2 or TRBV6-3 and TRBJ2-7; 10 bases fit TRBD2. The CDR3 runs 16 residues. Germline V gene lookup returns CDR1 MNHEY and CDR2 SVGEGT. With V trimmed by 0 bases and J by 2 bases, 4 bases remained unmatched. The CDR3 coding sequence is TGTGCCAGCAGTTACTCGATAACTAGCGGGGCCTACGAGCAGTACTTC. It translates to CASSYSITSGAYEQYF.

Only a few counts were recorded for this clonotype. A read error is likely, as this CDR3 ends without the conserved phenylalanine or tryptophan. This chain links TRBV3-1 with TRBJ2-5; D gene ambiguous. CDR3 length equals 11 residues. V was shortened by 1 base and J by 7 bases, with 4 bases between the two germline ends. Germline CDR1 LGHDT, CDR2 YNNKEL (reference sequence). The CDR3 DNA reads as TGTGCCAGCAGCCAAGGGGGGACCCAGTACCTC. It specifies CASSQGGTQYL.

The table lists this clonotype with many counts. The chain joins TRBV6-1 to TRBJ2-5, with a possible D match to TRBD1 (5 bases). Germline V CDR1 and CDR2: MNHNS, SASEGT. This CDR3 is 11 amino acids long. The V end lost 8 bases, the J end lost 4 bases, and 8 bases lay between the germline ends. The CDR3 reads CASGAGETQYF. In DNA, the CDR3 is TGTGCCAGCGGGGCAGGAGAGACCCAGTACTTC.

This clonotype showed up just a few times. CDR3 sequence reads: CAWSVRGGVDTGELFF. DNA of the CDR3: TGTGCCTGGAGTGTACGAGGGGGAGTCGACACCGGGGAGCTGTTTTTT. This sequence joins TRBV30 and TRBJ2-2; D is possibly TRBD1 (6 bases). CDR1 and CDR2 (germline): GTSNPN, SVGIG (reference sequence). The CDR3 covers 16 residues. Trimming cost V 0 bases and J 3 bases, with 14 bases left between them.

J is TRBJ1-6 and V is TRBV7-9, with TRBD1 matching 8 bases. Looked up from germline, CDR1 is SEHNR and CDR2 is FQNEAQ (reference sequence). J lost 7 bases, V lost 4 bases, and 3 bases had no gene match. The CDR3 length is 14 residues. The CDR3 DNA sequence: TGTGCCAGCAGCTGGACAGGGCAAAATTCACCCCTCCACTTT. This encodes CASSWTGQNSPLHF.

V usage is TRBV16 and J usage is TRBJ1-1; the D is unclear. The CDR3 extends over 12 amino acids. Trimming cost V 2 bases and J 3 bases, with 4 bases left between them. Germline CDR1 KGHSY, CDR2 FQNENV. CDR3 DNA sequence: TGTGCCAGCAGCCAAATTTACACTGAAGCTTTCTTT. Translation: CASSQIYTEAFF.

The chain carries TRBV5-1 and TRBJ1-1, with 7 bases aligning to TRBD1. CDR1 and CDR2 from the germline V gene are SGHRS and YFSETQ. J was trimmed by 1 base and V by 3 bases; bases with no gene match: 3. This CDR3 has 14 residues. The CDR3 DNA reads TGCGCCAGCAGCTGGGACAGCCAGAACACTGAAGCTTTCTTT. The encoded protein is CASSWDSQNTEAFF.

This clonotype was seen a handful of times. This chain uses TRBV9 with TRBJ2-1; 12 bases fit TRBD2. This CDR3 spans 16 amino acids. Trimming cost V 2 bases and J 9 bases; bases outside gene matches: 9. Germline V lookup: CDR1 SGDLS, CDR2 YYNGEE. CDR3 loop: CASSVGLAGGPGEQFF. The DNA of the CDR3 is TGTGCCAGCAGCGTCGGGCTAGCGGGAGGGCCCGGTGAGCAGTTCTTC.

V and J are TRBV12-3 or TRBV12-4 and TRBJ2-3; 7 positions match TRBD2. This CDR3 has 16 amino acids. Trimming removed 6 bases from V and 8 bases from J; junction bases left unmatched: 17. The CDR3 reads CASRSPGRGVRGTQYF. The CDR3 DNA follows: TGTGCCAGCAGATCCCCGGGACGGGGGGTTCGGGGTACGCAGTATTTT.

The chain has TRBV7-2 and TRBJ1-2, with unresolved D. This CDR3 spans 14 amino acids. V was shortened by 1 base and J by 1 base, with 7 bases between the two germline ends. Looked up from germline, CDR1 is SGHTA and CDR2 is FQGNSA. CDR3 coding DNA: TGTGCCAGCAGCTTAGACCTTCGTAACTATGGCTACACCTTC. This sequence encodes CASSLDLRNYGYTF.

This chain uses TRBV7-9 with TRBJ2-1; either TRBD1 or TRBD2 may supply D (5 bases each). The CDR3 runs to 13 residues. Trimming pared 2 bases from V and 9 bases from J, leaving 11 bases between. Germline-derived CDR1 and CDR2 are SEHNR and FQNEAQ (reference sequence). The DNA for the CDR3 is TGTGCCAGCAGCTTAACGGGGCGCAGTGAGCAGTTCTTC. Translated: CASSLTGRSEQFF.

The chain joins TRBV7-9 to TRBJ1-5; 9 bases map to TRBD1. Trimming cost V 6 bases and J 7 bases; bases outside gene matches: 19. CDR1 is SEHNR, CDR2 FQNEAQ, per germline (reference sequence). This CDR3 has 18 residues. CDR3: CASSLFQQGAAVYQPQHF. CDR3 coding DNA: TGTGCCAGCAGTTTATTTCAACAGGGGGCGGCAGTTTACCAGCCCCAGCATTTT.

The chain has TRBV18 and TRBJ1-1; 8 bases are a match to TRBD1. Germline CDR1 KGHSH, CDR2 LQKENI. Trimming removed 4 bases from V and 3 bases from J; junction bases left unmatched: 4. The CDR3 totals 14 residues. The CDR3 here is CASSLKQGDTEAFF. CDR3 sequence (DNA): TGTGCCAGCTCACTAAAACAGGGGGACACTGAAGCTTTCTTT.

In this sample, this clonotype turned up a few times. The CDR3 DNA sequence: TGTGCCAGCGAGCCGACGCCGTCCGGGGAGCTGTTTTTT. Amino acids: CASEPTPSGELFF. The V call is TRBV7-8, the J call TRBJ2-2; unclear D gene. Trimming took off 8 bases at V and 6 bases at J, with 13 bases between the two ends. The CDR3 length is 13 residues. Per germline, CDR1 SGHVS and CDR2 FQNEAQ. Using reference TRBV7-8 and TRBJ2-2 for the parts outside the CDR3, the full variable domain is GAGVSQSPRYKVAKRGQDVALRCDPISGHVSLFWYQQALGQGPEFLTYFQNEAQLDKSGLPSDRFFAERPEGSVSTLKIQRTQQEDSAVYLCASEPTPSGELFFGEGSRLTVL.

This clonotype was seen a few times. The CDR3 sequence is CASKQTGSNQPQHF. CDR3 DNA: TGTGCCAGCAAACAGACAGGGTCAAATCAGCCCCAGCATTTT. The rearrangement uses TRBV25-1 and TRBJ1-5; 7 bases agree with TRBD1. CDR3 length equals 14 residues. After removal of 7 bases from V and 4 bases from J, the junction contained 7 bases not matched to a gene. Germline V gene lookup returns CDR1 MGHDK and CDR2 SYGVNS. Full variable domain (missing parts from reference TRBV25-1 and TRBJ1-5): EADIYQTPRYLVIGTGKKITLECSQTMGHDKMYWYQQDPGMELHLIHYSYGVNSTEKGDLSSESTVSRIRTEHFPLTLESARPSHTSQYLCASKQTGSNQPQHFGDGTRLSIL.

This clonotype was seen at least ten times. The chain combines TRBV7-2 with TRBJ2-1; D not certain. Germline V gives CDR1 SGHTA, CDR2 FQGNSA. This CDR3 has 14 residues. Trimming took 8 bases from V and 4 from J, leaving 15 bases between them. CDR3 sequence (DNA): TGTGCCAGCTCACTTACCTCGTCTTACAATGAGCAGTTCTTC. It yields the protein CASSLTSSYNEQFF.

This clonotype was found many times. This chain links TRBV28 with TRBJ1-1, with D perhaps TRBD1 (5 bases). The ends were cut back, 5 bases at V and 1 base at J, with 11 bases in the middle. CDR1 is MDHEN and CDR2 is SYDVKM in the germline V gene. This CDR3 region has 14 residues. DNA for the CDR3: TGTGCCAGCAGTGACGGGACGCAGAACACTGAAGCTTTCTTT. Its protein product is CASSDGTQNTEAFF.

The chain joins TRBV6-1 to TRBJ1-5; no definite D call. V was trimmed by 10 bases and J by 2 bases, leaving 15 bases between them. CDR1 is MNHNS and CDR2 is SASEGT in the germline V gene. The CDR3 has 14 residues. CDR3 DNA sequence: TGTGCCACAAATACAGTTAGGGGCAATCAGCCCCAGCATTTT. Its protein product is CATNTVRGNQPQHF.

This chain connects TRBV5-1 to TRBJ2-7; TRBD1 agrees at 7 bases. The junction had 8 bases not matched to a gene; V was cut back by 4 bases and J by 1 base. This CDR3 has 15 amino acids. The germline V gene encodes CDR1 SGHRS and CDR2 YFSETQ. The CDR3 spells CASSTGQLVSYEQYF. In DNA, the CDR3 is TGCGCCAGCAGCACGGGACAGCTAGTATCCTACGAGCAGTACTTC.

A remark on this clonotype: Being one base from a much bigger clone, this may be a read error. V is TRBV10-3 and J is TRBJ1-2; 11 nucleotides line up with TRBD1. The CDR3 is 19 amino acids. V was clipped by 1 base and J by 2 bases; unmatched bases: 12. CDR1 ENHRY and CDR2 SYGVKD come from the germline V gene. The CDR3 reads CAISELGVGQGATNYGYTF. CDR3 DNA sequence: TGTGCCATCAGTGAGTTAGGTGTCGGACAGGGGGCGACCAACTATGGCTACACCTTC.

This sequence joins TRBV6-2 or TRBV6-3 and TRBJ2-6; no reliable D call. CDR1 and CDR2 (germline): MNHEY, SVGEGT. This CDR3 region has 16 residues. V was cut by 2 bases and J by 1 base, with 9 bases left in between. CDR3 DNA: TGTGCCAGCAGTTACATCGGTCTGTCTGGGGCCAACGTCCTGACTTTC. Amino acids: CASSYIGLSGANVLTF.

This clonotype has at least ten counts. The DNA for the CDR3 is TGTGCCAGCAAGGGGGGACAGGCGAACACCGGGGAGCTGTTTTTT. Translated: CASKGGQANTGELFF. V and J are TRBV2 and TRBJ2-2, with TRBD1 identical over 8 bases. Germline CDR1 and CDR2: SNHLY and FYNNEI. The V segment lost 7 bases and the J segment 0 bases; nucleotides outside the gene matches: 4. The CDR3 is 15 amino acids.

The CDR3 DNA reads as TGTGCCAGCAGTTTATCTCCAGGGCTCACAGATACGCAGTATTTT. Encoded protein: CASSLSPGLTDTQYF. The chain is built from TRBV28 and TRBJ2-3, with D possibly being TRBD1 (5 bases). V lost 1 base, J lost 2 bases, and 10 bases lay in between. This CDR3 is 15 amino acids long. Germline assignment: CDR1 MDHEN and CDR2 SYDVKM.

The J gene is TRBJ1-5, the V gene TRBV27; 9 bases match TRBD1. Germline V lookup: CDR1 MNHEY, CDR2 SMNVEV (reference sequence). J was trimmed by 4 bases and V by 7 bases; bases with no gene match: 11. The CDR3 length is 16 residues. Here the CDR3 reads CASIQTGTGINQPQHF. CDR3 nucleotide sequence: TGTGCCAGCATCCAGACGGGGACAGGGATAAATCAGCCCCAGCATTTT.

This clonotype has a single count. The rearrangement uses TRBV18 and TRBJ1-4; TRBD1 matches 8 bases. The CDR3 loop spans 16 amino acids. Germline CDR1 is KGHSH and CDR2 is LQKENI. The junction had 6 bases not matched to a gene; V was cut back by 4 bases and J by 2 bases. This CDR3 reads CASSRAGGATNEKLFF. CDR3 coding DNA: TGTGCCAGCTCACGAGCAGGGGGCGCGACTAATGAAAAACTGTTTTTT.

This clonotype was recorded many times. The V and J genes are TRBV28 and TRBJ1-1; 7 nucleotides agree with TRBD1. CDR3 size: 14 residues. V shed 6 bases and J 1 base; nucleotides not matched to a gene: 5. Germline V lookup: CDR1 MDHEN, CDR2 SYDVKM. CDR3 DNA: TGTGCCAGCAGAGGGCAGGGGGGGAACACTGAAGCTTTCTTT. It codes for CASRGQGGNTEAFF.

The chain joins TRBV29-1 to TRBJ1-4; D possibly corresponds to TRBD1 (5 bases). The CDR3 is 15 residues long. CDR1 SQVTM and CDR2 ANQGSEA come from the germline V gene. Trimming took 7 bases from V and 3 from J, leaving 18 bases between them. The CDR3 DNA is TGCAGCGCGCAAATGGGGACCTCTCCTAATGAAAAACTGTTTTTT. As protein: CSAQMGTSPNEKLFF.

On this clonotype: A read error may account for a junction end that differs from germline. This chain uses TRBV12-3 or TRBV12-4 with TRBJ2-7; 9 bases agree with TRBD1. The CDR3 is made up of 14 amino acids. This CDR3 reads CASTRDRVSYGQYF. CDR3 DNA sequence: TGTGCCAGCACTCGGGACAGGGTCTCCTACGGGCAGTACTTC.